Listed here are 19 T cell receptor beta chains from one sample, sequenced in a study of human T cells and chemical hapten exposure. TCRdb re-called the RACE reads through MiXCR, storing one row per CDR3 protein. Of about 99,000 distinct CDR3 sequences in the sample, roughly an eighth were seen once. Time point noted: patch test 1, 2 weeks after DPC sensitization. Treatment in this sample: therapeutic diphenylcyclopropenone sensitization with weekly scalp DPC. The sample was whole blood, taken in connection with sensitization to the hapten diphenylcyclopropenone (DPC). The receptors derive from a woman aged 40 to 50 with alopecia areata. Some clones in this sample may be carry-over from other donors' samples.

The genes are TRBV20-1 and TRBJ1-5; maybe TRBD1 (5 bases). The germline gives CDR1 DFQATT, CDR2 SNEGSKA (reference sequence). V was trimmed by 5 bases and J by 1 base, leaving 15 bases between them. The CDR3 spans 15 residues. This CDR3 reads CSAEQALGSNQPQHF. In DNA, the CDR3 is TGCAGTGCTGAACAGGCCCTGGGAAGCAATCAGCCCCAGCATTTT.

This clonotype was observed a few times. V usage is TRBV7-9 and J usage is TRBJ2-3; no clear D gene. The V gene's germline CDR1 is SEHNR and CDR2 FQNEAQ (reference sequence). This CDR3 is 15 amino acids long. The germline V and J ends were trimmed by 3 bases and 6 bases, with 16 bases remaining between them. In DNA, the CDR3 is TGTGCCAGCAGCTTTCGAGCCCTAGGTCACGATACGCAGTATTTT. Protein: CASSFRALGHDTQYF.

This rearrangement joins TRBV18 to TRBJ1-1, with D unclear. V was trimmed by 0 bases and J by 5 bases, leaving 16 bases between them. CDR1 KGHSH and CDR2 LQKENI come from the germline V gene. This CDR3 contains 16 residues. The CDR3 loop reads CASSPPSGRIGTEAFF. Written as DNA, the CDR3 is TGTGCCAGCTCACCACCGTCAGGACGGATAGGGACTGAAGCTTTCTTT.

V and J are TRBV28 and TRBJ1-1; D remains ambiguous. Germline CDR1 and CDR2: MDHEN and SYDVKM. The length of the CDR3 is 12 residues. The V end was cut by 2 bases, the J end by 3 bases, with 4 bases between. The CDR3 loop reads CASSLMDTEAFF. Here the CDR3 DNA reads TGTGCCAGCAGTTTAATGGACACTGAAGCTTTCTTT.

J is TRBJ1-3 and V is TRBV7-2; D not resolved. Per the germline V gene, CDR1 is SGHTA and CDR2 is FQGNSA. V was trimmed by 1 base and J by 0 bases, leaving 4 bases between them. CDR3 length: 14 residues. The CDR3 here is CASSLDTSGNTIYF. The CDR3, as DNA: TGTGCCAGCAGCTTAGACACCTCTGGAAACACCATATATTTT.

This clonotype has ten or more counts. This CDR3 reads CASSLDGANVLTF. CDR3 coding DNA: TGTGCCAGCAGCTTAGATGGGGCCAACGTCCTGACTTTC. This chain links TRBV7-3 with TRBJ2-6; D unclear. This CDR3 has 13 amino acids. In germline, CDR1 is SGHTA, CDR2 FQGTGA. V lost 2 bases and J 3 bases, leaving 2 bases between the germline ends.

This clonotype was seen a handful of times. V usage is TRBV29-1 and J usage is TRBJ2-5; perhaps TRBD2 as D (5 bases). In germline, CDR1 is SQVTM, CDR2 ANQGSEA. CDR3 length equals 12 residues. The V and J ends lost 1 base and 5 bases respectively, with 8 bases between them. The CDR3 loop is CSVEGGVETQYF. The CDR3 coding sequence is TGCAGCGTTGAAGGGGGAGTGGAGACCCAGTACTTC.

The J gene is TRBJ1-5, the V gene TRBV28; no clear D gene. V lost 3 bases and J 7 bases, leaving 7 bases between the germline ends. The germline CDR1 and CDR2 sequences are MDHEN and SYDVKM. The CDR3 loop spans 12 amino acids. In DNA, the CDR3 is TGTGCCAGCAGTTTTGGTACCCAGCCCCAGCATTTT. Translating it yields CASSFGTQPQHF.

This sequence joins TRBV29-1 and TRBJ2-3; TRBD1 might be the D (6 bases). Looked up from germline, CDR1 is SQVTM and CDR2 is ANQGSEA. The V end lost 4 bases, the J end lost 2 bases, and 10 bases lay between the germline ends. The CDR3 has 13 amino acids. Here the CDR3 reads CSVVTGFTDTQYF. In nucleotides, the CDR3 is TGCAGCGTTGTTACAGGGTTCACAGATACGCAGTATTTT.

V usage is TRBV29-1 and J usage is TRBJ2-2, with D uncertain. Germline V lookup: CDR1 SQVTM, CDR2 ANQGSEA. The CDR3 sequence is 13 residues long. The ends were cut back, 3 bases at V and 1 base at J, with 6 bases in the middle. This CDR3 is CSVDIGNTGELFF. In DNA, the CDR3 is TGCAGCGTTGATATAGGGAACACCGGGGAGCTGTTTTTT.

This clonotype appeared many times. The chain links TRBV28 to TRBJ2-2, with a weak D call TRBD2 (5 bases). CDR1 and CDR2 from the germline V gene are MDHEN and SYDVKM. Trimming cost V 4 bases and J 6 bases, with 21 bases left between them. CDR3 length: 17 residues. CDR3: CASSSPGLVGGAGELFF. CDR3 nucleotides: TGTGCCAGCAGTTCCCCCGGATTGGTTGGAGGAGCCGGGGAGCTGTTTTTT.

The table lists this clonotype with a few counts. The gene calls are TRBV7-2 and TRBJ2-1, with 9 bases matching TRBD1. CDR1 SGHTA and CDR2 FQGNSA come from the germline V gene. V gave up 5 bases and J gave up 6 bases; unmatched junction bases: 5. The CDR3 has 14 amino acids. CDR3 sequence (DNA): TGTGCCAGCAGCACCACAGGGGGCACCAATGAGCAGTTCTTC. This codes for CASSTTGGTNEQFF.

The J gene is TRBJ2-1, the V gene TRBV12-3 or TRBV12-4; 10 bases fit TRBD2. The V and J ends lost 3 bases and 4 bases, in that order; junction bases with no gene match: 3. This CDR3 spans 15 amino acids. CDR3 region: CASSFGTSAYNEQFF. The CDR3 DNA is TGTGCCAGCAGTTTCGGGACTAGCGCTTACAATGAGCAGTTCTTC.

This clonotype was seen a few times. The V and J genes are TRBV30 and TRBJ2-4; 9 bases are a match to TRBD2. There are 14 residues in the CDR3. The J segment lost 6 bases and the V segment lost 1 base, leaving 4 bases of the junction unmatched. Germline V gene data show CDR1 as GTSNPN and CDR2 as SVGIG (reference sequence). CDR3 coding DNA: TGTGCCTGGAGTGACCCAGCGGGAGGAAACATTCAGTACTTC. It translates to CAWSDPAGGNIQYF. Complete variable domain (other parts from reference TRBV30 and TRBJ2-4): SQTIHQWPATLVQPVGSPLSLECTVEGTSNPNLYWYRQAAGRGLQLLFYSVGIGQISSEVPQNLSASRPQDRQFILSSKKLLLSDSGFYLCAWSDPAGGNIQYFGAGTRLSVL.

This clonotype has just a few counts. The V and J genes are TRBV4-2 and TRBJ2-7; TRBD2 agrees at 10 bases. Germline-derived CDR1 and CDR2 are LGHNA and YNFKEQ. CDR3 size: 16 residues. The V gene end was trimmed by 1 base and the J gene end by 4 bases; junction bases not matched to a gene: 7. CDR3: CASSQARASGSYEQYF. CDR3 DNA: TGTGCCAGCAGCCAAGCTAGGGCTAGCGGGAGTTACGAGCAGTACTTC.

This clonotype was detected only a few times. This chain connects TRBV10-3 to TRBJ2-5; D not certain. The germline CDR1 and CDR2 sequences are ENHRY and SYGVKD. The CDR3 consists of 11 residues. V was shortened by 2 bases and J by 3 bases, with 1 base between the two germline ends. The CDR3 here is CAISEEETQYF. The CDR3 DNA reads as TGTGCCATCAGTGAGGAAGAGACCCAGTACTTC.

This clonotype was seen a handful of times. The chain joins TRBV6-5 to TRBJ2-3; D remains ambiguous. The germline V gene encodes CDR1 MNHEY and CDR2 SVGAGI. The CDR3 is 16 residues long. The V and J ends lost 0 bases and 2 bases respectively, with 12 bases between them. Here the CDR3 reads CASSYSPQDYTDTQYF. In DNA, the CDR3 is TGTGCCAGCAGTTACTCGCCGCAGGATTACACAGATACGCAGTATTTT.

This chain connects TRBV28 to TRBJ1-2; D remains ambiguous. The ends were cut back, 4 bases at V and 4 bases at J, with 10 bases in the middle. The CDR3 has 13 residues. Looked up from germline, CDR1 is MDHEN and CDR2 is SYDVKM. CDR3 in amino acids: CASSSPLSYGYTF. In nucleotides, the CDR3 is TGTGCCAGCAGTTCCCCCCTGAGCTATGGCTACACCTTC.

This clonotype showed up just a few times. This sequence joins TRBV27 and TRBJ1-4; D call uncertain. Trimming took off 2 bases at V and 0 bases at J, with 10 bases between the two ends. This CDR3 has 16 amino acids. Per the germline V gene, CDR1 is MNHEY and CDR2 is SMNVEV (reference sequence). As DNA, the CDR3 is TGTGCCAGCAGTTTAATTCCAAGGGCAACTAATGAAAAACTGTTTTTT. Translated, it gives CASSLIPRATNEKLFF.